One and the same sample provided the 14 T cell receptor beta chains below, sequenced in a study of blood T cell repertoires in COVID-19. The protocol was immunoSEQ multiplex PCR, while the TCRdb copy is restricted to in-frame clones and leaves out a portion. The sample comprises about 39,000 clones, approximately 87% of which are singletons, and about 24% rests with the top ten. The specimen sequenced was peripheral blood. The source of these receptors is a man aged 50 or older with active or convalescent COVID-19.

The rearrangement links TRBV28 to TRBJ2-1; 13 bases line up with TRBD2. The CDR3 has 18 residues. Germline loops: CDR1 MDHEN, CDR2 SYDVKM. Trimming at V came to 6 bases and at J to 4 bases, leaving 12 bases not matched to a gene. The CDR3 sequence is CASSTHRLAGGSYNEQFF. In DNA, the CDR3 is TGTGCCAGCAGCACTCACCGACTAGCGGGAGGTTCTTACAATGAGCAGTTCTTC. Using reference TRBV28 and TRBJ2-1 for the parts outside the CDR3, the full variable domain is DVKVTQSSRYLVKRTGEKVFLECVQDMDHENMFWYRQDPGLGLRLIYFSYDVKMKEKGDIPEGYSVSREKKERFSLILESASTNQTSMYLCASSTHRLAGGSYNEQFFGPGTRLTVL.

The CDR3: CASSSTGGITEAFF. CDR3 DNA sequence: TGTGCCAGCAGTTCGACAGGGGGGATAACTGAAGCTTTCTTT. The chain combines TRBV7-9 with TRBJ1-1; 9 nucleotides align to TRBD1. The CDR3 runs to 14 residues. The germline gives CDR1 SEHNR, CDR2 FQNEAQ (reference sequence). V was pared by 6 bases and J by 5 bases, with 7 bases of the junction left unmatched.

The V call is TRBV3-1 (or the pseudogene TRBV3-2), the J call TRBJ1-3; TRBD1 matches 7 bases. This CDR3 comprises 15 residues. Per germline, CDR1 LGHDT and CDR2 YNNKEL (reference sequence). The ends lost 4 bases at V and 0 bases at J; junction bases unmatched: 3. This CDR3 is CASSRQGFSGNTIYF. The CDR3, as DNA: TGTGCCAGCAGCCGACAGGGTTTCTCTGGAAACACCATATATTTT.

The chain has TRBV30 and TRBJ1-2; possible D gene TRBD1, 5 bases. The CDR3 is made up of 15 amino acids. CDR1 and CDR2 (germline): GTSNPN, SVGIG (reference sequence). The V end was cut by 1 base, the J end by 0 bases, with 12 bases between. The CDR3 DNA reads as TGTGCCTGGAGTGGCGGGGGGTGGGCTAACTATGGCTACACCTTC. Protein product: CAWSGGGWANYGYTF.

V usage is TRBV2 and J usage is TRBJ2-1; TRBD1 matches at 8 bases. Germline CDR1 and CDR2: SNHLY and FYNNEI. The V and J ends lost 6 bases and 4 bases, in that order; junction bases with no gene match: 11. This CDR3 is 16 amino acids long. The CDR3 nucleotides read TGTGCCAGCAGAGAAAGACAGGGGCAACAATACAATGAGCAGTTCTTC. This encodes CASRERQGQQYNEQFF.

This rearrangement joins TRBV7-9 to TRBJ1-2; unclear D gene. From germline, CDR1 is SEHNR and CDR2 FQNEAQ (reference sequence). The CDR3 extends over 16 amino acids. V was cut by 4 bases and J by 0 bases, with 15 bases left in between. The CDR3 nucleotides are TGTGCCAGCAGCTCCTCCGGCCAGGCTGCTAACTATGGCTACACCTTC. Protein sequence: CASSSSGQAANYGYTF.

This sequence joins TRBV29-1 and TRBJ2-5, with 7 positions matching TRBD2. The CDR3 runs to 16 residues. Per germline, CDR1 SQVTM and CDR2 ANQGSEA. The junction had 20 bases not matched to a gene; V was cut back by 7 bases and J by 6 bases. The CDR3 coding sequence is TGCAGCGCACGGGAGGCTAGCGGAGACGTTGTTAAGACCCAGTACTTC. Protein sequence: CSAREASGDVVKTQYF.

In its sample, this clone was seen once. The chain links TRBV19 to TRBJ1-5; TRBD1 matches 7 bases. Germline-derived CDR1 and CDR2 are LNHDA and SQIVND (reference sequence). CDR3 length equals 14 residues. J lost 4 bases, V lost 7 bases, and 7 bases had no gene match. The CDR3 DNA reads TGTGCCAGTACCCGGGACAGCAGAAATCAGCCCCAGCATTTT. It yields the protein CASTRDSRNQPQHF. Full variable domain (outside the CDR3, taken from reference TRBV19 and TRBJ1-5): DGGITQSPKYLFRKEGQNVTLSCEQNLNHDAMYWYRQDPGQGLRLIYYSQIVNDFQKGDIAEGYSVSREKKESFPLTVTSAQKNPTAFYLCASTRDSRNQPQHFGDGTRLSIL.

This rearrangement joins TRBV19 to TRBJ2-7, with 10 positions matching TRBD1. The CDR3 is 15 residues long. Germline V lookup: CDR1 LNHDA, CDR2 SQIVND (reference sequence). J gave up 6 bases and V 5 bases, and 10 bases lay outside the gene matches. For the CDR3, the DNA is TGTGCCAGTAGTTCACAACCCGGGACAGGGGCCGAGCAGTACTTC. Translated, it gives CASSSQPGTGAEQYF.

The CDR3 protein is CASSLAEGNYGYTF. The CDR3 DNA reads as TGCGCCAGCAGCTTGGCGGAGGGGAACTATGGCTACACCTTC. The V call is TRBV5-1, the J call TRBJ1-2; D may be TRBD1 (5 bases). The V end lost 0 bases, the J end lost 2 bases, and 8 bases lay between the germline ends. Germline assignment: CDR1 SGHRS and CDR2 YFSETQ. The CDR3 length is 14 residues.

This chain uses TRBV7-9 with TRBJ2-5; 12 nucleotides agree with TRBD1. The V gene's germline CDR1 is SEHNR and CDR2 FQNEAQ (reference sequence). V lost 4 bases to trimming and J lost 5 bases; unmatched junction nucleotides: 5. This CDR3 has 15 amino acids. CDR3 in DNA: TGTGCCAGCAGCTCCGGGACAGGGGGCGAGGAGACCCAGTACTTC. This translates into CASSSGTGGEETQYF.

This chain joins TRBV6-5 and TRBJ1-5; D might be TRBD1 (5 bases). Germline V lookup: CDR1 MNHEY, CDR2 SVGAGI. V dropped 6 bases and J dropped 2 bases, with 11 bases sitting between them. The CDR3 contains 14 residues. CDR3 sequence reads: CASSTRGGNQPQHF. The CDR3, as DNA: TGTGCCAGCAGCACCCGGGGGGGCAATCAGCCCCAGCATTTT.

The chain joins TRBV10-1 to TRBJ1-2; 7 positions match TRBD1. The CDR3 consists of 13 residues. V dropped 4 bases and J dropped 3; count of bases not matched to a gene: 2. CDR1 WNHNN and CDR2 SYGVQD come from the germline V gene (reference sequence). Written as DNA, the CDR3 is TGCGCCAGCAGTGCTACAGGGGACTATGGCTACACCTTC. Its protein product is CASSATGDYGYTF.

The chain links TRBV3-1 (or the pseudogene TRBV3-2) to TRBJ1-1; 10 positions match TRBD1. Germline V CDR1 and CDR2: LGHDT, YNNKEL (reference sequence). The V and J ends lost 5 bases and 6 bases, in that order; junction bases with no gene match: 6. There are 14 residues in the CDR3. In DNA form, the CDR3 reads TGTGCCAGCAGCTGGACAGGGGGAGGACCTGAAGCTTTCTTT. Translated, it gives CASSWTGGGPEAFF.